The clone carrying this TCR beta chain appeared a few times. The entry originates in a study of naive and memory T cell subsets. An equimolar mix of two oligonucleotides served as the beta constant-region primer for TRBC1 and TRBC2. The ligated cDNA underwent four PCR rounds using SP2 and nested alpha and beta constant-region primers. One entry per CDR3 protein results from TCRdb running MiXCR on the UMI-ligation and nested PCR reads. The sample lists around 110,000 distinct CDR3 sequences, 35% to 45% seen once, with approximately 0.9% in the top ten. The sample taken for sequencing was central memory CD4+ T cells from blood. The TCR originated in a human donor in good health.

CDR3 DNA: TGTGCCAGCAGTTCCCGCGGAAACAATCAGCCCCAGCATTTT. Its protein is CASSSRGNNQPQHF. The rearrangement uses TRBV12-3 or TRBV12-4 and TRBJ1-5; no definite D call. Between the trimmed V and J ends, which lost 4 bases and 3 bases, there was a span of 10 bases. The CDR3 loop spans 14 amino acids.